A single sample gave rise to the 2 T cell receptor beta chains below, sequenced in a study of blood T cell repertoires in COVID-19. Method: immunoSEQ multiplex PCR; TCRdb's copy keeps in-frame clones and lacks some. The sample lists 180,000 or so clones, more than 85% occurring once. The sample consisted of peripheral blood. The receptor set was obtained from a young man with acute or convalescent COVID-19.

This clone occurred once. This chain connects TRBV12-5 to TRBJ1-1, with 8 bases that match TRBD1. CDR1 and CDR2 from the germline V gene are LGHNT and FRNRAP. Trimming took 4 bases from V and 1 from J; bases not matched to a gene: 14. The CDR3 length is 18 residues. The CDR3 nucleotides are TGTGCTAGTGGTTCGATCCCTGACGGACAGGGAGGGAACACTGAAGCTTTCTTT. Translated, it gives CASGSIPDGQGGNTEAFF. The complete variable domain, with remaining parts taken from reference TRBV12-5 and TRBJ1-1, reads DARVTQTPRHKVTEMGQEVTMRCQPILGHNTVFWYRQTMMQGLELLAYFRNRAPLDDSGMPKDRFSAEMPDATLATLKIQPSEPRDSAVYFCASGSIPDGQGGNTEAFFGQGTRLTVV.

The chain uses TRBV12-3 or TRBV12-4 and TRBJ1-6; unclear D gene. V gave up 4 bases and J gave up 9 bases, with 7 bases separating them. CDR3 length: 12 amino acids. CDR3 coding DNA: TGTGCCAGCAGTTCGTCGGGTTCACCCCTCCACTTT. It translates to CASSSSGSPLHF.